Below are 24 T cell receptor beta chains sequenced from a single sample in a study of cytomegalovirus exposure and HLA in healthy donors. Vbeta (60) and Jbeta (13) primers were used in the PCR. The method was immunoSEQ multiplex PCR; TCRdb's version includes in-frame clones alone and lacks a portion of them. The sample yields approximately 200,000 clones, 70% to 85% seen once. The source material was PBMCs. The receptor set was obtained from a woman aged 25 to 45 in good health and CMV-seropositive.

The table lists this clone with a count of one. V is TRBV5-1 and J is TRBJ2-5, with 7 nucleotides matching TRBD1. CDR1 and CDR2 (germline): SGHRS, YFSETQ. The V segment lost 3 bases and the J segment 2 bases; nucleotides outside the gene matches: 4. This CDR3 is built from 14 residues. CDR3 sequence reads: CASSSGQPQETQYF. Written as DNA, the CDR3 is TGCGCCAGCAGCTCGGGACAGCCTCAAGAGACCCAGTACTTC.

This clone came up a few times. The rearrangement joins TRBV5-8 to TRBJ2-7, with 8 bases fitting TRBD1. V was pared by 3 bases and J by 4 bases, with 9 bases of the junction left unmatched. CDR1 is SGHTS and CDR2 is YDEGEE in the germline V gene. CDR3 length: 15 amino acids. The DNA for the CDR3 is TGTGCCAGCAGCTCGATACGGGACAGGAGTTACGAGCAGTACTTC. This encodes CASSSIRDRSYEQYF.

The chain has TRBV18 and TRBJ2-3; a weak D match, TRBD2 (6 bases). Germline CDR1 reads KGHSH; CDR2 reads LQKENI. The CDR3 spans 16 residues. V lost 5 bases, J lost 7 bases, and 22 bases lay in between. CDR3 protein: CASSSPEGSGHNTQYF. For the CDR3, the DNA is TGTGCCAGCTCATCGCCGGAGGGGTCGGGTCATAATACGCAGTATTTT.

This chain uses TRBV2 with TRBJ2-7, with D possibly matching TRBD1 (5 bases). The CDR3 totals 14 residues. Deletions cut 1 base from V and 2 bases from J, with 9 bases between. Germline V CDR1 and CDR2: SNHLY, FYNNEI. In DNA, the CDR3 is TGTGCCAGCAGTGAAGGGACACTCACCTACGAGCAGTACTTC. Protein: CASSEGTLTYEQYF.

V is TRBV6-5 and J is TRBJ2-7; possibly TRBD2 for D (6 bases). The germline gives CDR1 MNHEY, CDR2 SVGAGI. Trimming left V 7 bases short and J 2 bases short, with 15 bases between. The CDR3 spans 14 residues. As DNA, the CDR3 is TGTGCCAGCACCGATCCCGGGGGTACCTACGAGCAGTACTTC. This translates into CASTDPGGTYEQYF.

This clone was observed a single time. This chain joins TRBV5-5 and TRBJ2-1; 10 bases match TRBD2. V lost 1 base, J lost 4 bases, and 2 bases stayed unmatched. Germline values: CDR1 SGHKS, CDR2 YYEKEE (reference sequence). The CDR3 extends over 15 amino acids. The CDR3 DNA reads as TGTGCCAGCAGCTTGCTAGCGGGAGTTTACAATGAGCAGTTCTTC. It yields the protein CASSLLAGVYNEQFF. The full variable domain, in which reference TRBV5-5 and TRBJ2-1 provide the parts outside the CDR3, is DAGVTQSPTHLIKTRGQQVTLRCSPISGHKSVSWYQQVLGQGPQFIFQYYEKEERGRGNFPDRFSARQFPNYSSELNVNALLLGDSALYLCASSLLAGVYNEQFFGPGTRLTVL.

In this sample, this clone turned up once. The V and J genes are TRBV13 and TRBJ1-3, with D maybe TRBD1 (5 bases). The CDR3 is 15 residues long. Between the trimmed V and J ends, which lost 4 bases and 0 bases, there was a span of 10 bases. The germline V gene encodes CDR1 PRHDT and CDR2 FYEKMQ (reference sequence). CDR3 coding DNA: TGTGCCAGCAGCTCCTCGGGGGTCTCTGGAAACACCATATATTTT. As protein: CASSSSGVSGNTIYF.

The CDR3 protein is CASSQYFTQETQYF. As DNA, the CDR3 is TGTGCCAGCAGCCAATATTTTACTCAAGAGACCCAGTACTTC. The chain uses TRBV14 and TRBJ2-5; D is undetermined. Per germline, CDR1 SGHDN and CDR2 FVKESK. V dropped 2 bases and J dropped 2 bases, with 9 bases sitting between them. CDR3 size: 14 residues.

V gene TRBV5-6 combines with J gene TRBJ2-3; 10 positions match TRBD2. The ends lost 0 bases at V and 2 bases at J; junction bases unmatched: 6. The CDR3 is 17 amino acids. In germline, CDR1 is SGHDT, CDR2 YYEEEE. CDR3: CASSLDLAGAHTDTQYF. The DNA for the CDR3 is TGTGCCAGCAGCTTGGATCTAGCGGGGGCCCACACAGATACGCAGTATTTT.

The chain joins TRBV11-2 to TRBJ2-5; D perhaps matches TRBD2 (6 bases). The CDR3 has 16 amino acids. Germline V gene sequence: CDR1 SGHAT, CDR2 FQNNGV. V was clipped by 3 bases and J by 3 bases, with 17 bases between them. Here the CDR3 DNA reads TGTGCCAGCAGCTTGCTGTGGACTAAGGTGAAAGAGACCCAGTACTTC. Translation: CASSLLWTKVKETQYF.

V is TRBV19 and J is TRBJ1-5; TRBD1 is a possible D gene (5 bases). V shed 5 bases and J shed 0 bases, with 38 bases lying between them. This CDR3 has 24 residues. CDR1 is LNHDA, CDR2 SQIVND, per germline (reference sequence). The CDR3 region is CASSPLHGGQLGSRAHNSNQPQHF. The DNA of the CDR3 is TGTGCCAGTAGTCCCCTTCACGGCGGACAATTGGGATCGCGAGCCCACAATAGCAATCAGCCCCAGCATTTT.

The CDR3 spells CASSQGQGFHQPQHF. The CDR3 DNA is TGTGCCAGCAGCCAGGGGCAGGGCTTTCATCAGCCCCAGCATTTT. V gene TRBV7-9 combines with J gene TRBJ1-5; D perhaps matches TRBD1 (6 bases). The CDR3 runs 15 residues. The V end lost 5 bases, the J end lost 5 bases, and 16 bases lay between the germline ends. Germline CDR1 is SEHNR and CDR2 is FQNEAQ (reference sequence).

The rearrangement joins TRBV6-1 to TRBJ2-7; D may be TRBD2 (6 bases). Germline values: CDR1 MNHNS, CDR2 SASEGT. V was trimmed by 5 bases and J by 2 bases, leaving 13 bases between them. There are 14 residues in the CDR3. The CDR3 coding sequence is TGTGCCAGCAGTCCTGGAGGAGGGGCCTACGAGCAGTACTTC. It encodes CASSPGGGAYEQYF.

The genes are TRBV7-9 and TRBJ2-7; possible D gene TRBD1, 5 bases. Germline CDR1 SEHNR, CDR2 FQNEAQ (reference sequence). V lost 5 bases, J lost 0 bases, and 20 bases lay in between. The CDR3 extends over 17 amino acids. CDR3 amino acids: CASSLRVRNRSSYEQYF. The CDR3 region has the DNA TGTGCCAGCAGCCTCCGGGTCCGCAACAGGAGCTCCTACGAGCAGTACTTC.

This clone was seen a few times. This chain links TRBV5-4 with TRBJ2-5, with TRBD2 as a possible D gene (6 bases). The CDR3 consists of 14 residues. Trimming removed 3 bases from V and 5 bases from J, with 14 bases in between. Germline V gene sequence: CDR1 SGHNT, CDR2 YYREEE (reference sequence). The CDR3 region has the DNA TGTGCCAGCAGCTCGGGGCGGGGTAGGGAGACCCAGTACTTC. This gives the protein CASSSGRGRETQYF.

The V and J genes are TRBV4-1 and TRBJ1-6; the D gene is possibly TRBD1 (5 bases). The CDR3 covers 15 residues. Germline V gene data show CDR1 as MGHRA and CDR2 as YSYEKL. The V end was cut by 1 base, the J end by 10 bases, with 14 bases between. CDR3 coding DNA: TGCGCCAGCAGCCAAGTGAAGGGGTGGGGATCACCCCTCCACTTT. Amino acid sequence: CASSQVKGWGSPLHF.

The chain employs TRBV2 and TRBJ2-3; perhaps TRBD2 as D (5 bases). The CDR3 consists of 14 residues. Trimming removed 7 bases at V and 6 bases at J, with 17 bases between. CDR1 and CDR2 from the germline V gene are SNHLY and FYNNEI. For the CDR3, the DNA is TGTGCCAGCAAAGTCAGTTCCGGCGGGGATACGCAGTATTTT. It encodes CASKVSSGGDTQYF.

This sequence joins TRBV6-1 and TRBJ2-5, with D maybe TRBD1 (5 bases). Trimming pared 7 bases from V and 5 bases from J, leaving 17 bases between. Germline CDR1 MNHNS, CDR2 SASEGT. The CDR3 is made up of 14 amino acids. CDR3 in DNA: TGTGCCAGCACCCCCCAGGGCGTAAGGGAGACCCAGTACTTC. Protein product: CASTPQGVRETQYF.

There are a few counts of this clone. The CDR3 spells CASSQDRGSGGARDTQYF. The CDR3 bases are TGTGCCAGCAGCCAAGATCGGGGTAGCGGGGGGGCAAGAGATACGCAGTATTTT. The chain carries TRBV4-2 and TRBJ2-3; 11 bases line up with TRBD2. Looked up from germline, CDR1 is LGHNA and CDR2 is YNFKEQ. This CDR3 comprises 18 residues. V lost 0 bases and J lost 5; bases outside the gene matches: 10.

J is TRBJ2-1 and V is TRBV29-1; 10 nucleotides match TRBD1. This CDR3 is 15 amino acids long. Germline V CDR1 and CDR2: SQVTM, ANQGSEA. The V and J ends lost 2 bases and 5 bases, in that order; junction bases with no gene match: 6. The CDR3 reads CSVEKGTGAHNEQFF. CDR3 nucleotide sequence: TGCAGCGTTGAAAAGGGGACAGGGGCCCACAATGAGCAGTTCTTC.

CDR3 in amino acids: CATSRIRAGKIGYTF. The CDR3 region has the DNA TGTGCCACCAGCAGGATCCGGGCGGGGAAAATTGGCTACACCTTC. The rearrangement joins TRBV15 to TRBJ1-2; D gene unclear. V lost 3 bases and J lost 7, with 18 bases in between. Germline lookup yields CDR1 LNHNV and CDR2 YYDKDF (reference sequence). The CDR3 covers 15 residues.

The chain recombines TRBV4-3 with TRBJ2-1; TRBD2 aligns across 8 bases. After removal of 0 bases from V and 4 bases from J, the junction contained 8 bases not matched to a gene. Germline V gives CDR1 LGHNA, CDR2 YSLEER. The CDR3 runs to 17 residues. Here the CDR3 reads CASSQEGGLAGYNEQFF. In DNA form, the CDR3 reads TGCGCCAGCAGCCAAGAGGGGGGGCTAGCGGGTTACAATGAGCAGTTCTTC.

This sequence joins TRBV5-5 and TRBJ2-1; TRBD2 aligns across 12 bases. Losses at the gene ends were 4 bases for V and 8 bases for J; bases not matched to a gene: 16. The germline CDR1 and CDR2 sequences are SGHKS and YYEKEE (reference sequence). This CDR3 has 18 amino acids. Written as DNA, the CDR3 is TGTGCCAGCAGCCCAACCACAGCTAGCGGGAGGGCCCTTTATGAGCAGTTCTTC. Translating gives CASSPTTASGRALYEQFF.

This chain links TRBV7-7 with TRBJ2-5; 7 positions agree with TRBD2. Germline V gene lookup returns CDR1 SSHAT and CDR2 FNYEAQ (reference sequence). There are 17 residues in the CDR3. V shed 1 base and J 2 bases; nucleotides not matched to a gene: 10. CDR3 region: CASSLGLRLADQETQYF. DNA of the CDR3: TGTGCCAGCAGCTTAGGACTACGGCTAGCGGATCAAGAGACCCAGTACTTC.